The text below deals with one T cell receptor beta chain. The data were taken from a study of blood T cell repertoires in COVID-19. Background on the study: The United States, Italy and Spain supplied acute and convalescent COVID-19 samples. Sample material is recorded as cDNA or gDNA derived from T cells, B-cell-depleted T cells, or PBMCs.

Authors' data handling: Reference gene primer amplification gave estimated nucleated cell counts. The repertoire was sequenced with immunoSEQ multiplex PCR; TCRdb's copy has only in-frame clones and lacks some. V, J and clone size reflect that table, while D and trimming were determined from the DNA. The sample records roughly 88,000 clones, 80% to 85% being singletons. Germline V CDR1 and CDR2: MGHDK, SYGVNS. The V and J ends lost 4 bases and 1 base respectively, with 16 bases between them. This CDR3 spans 16 amino acids. Sequencing used peripheral blood. This sequence originates from an elderly woman with active or convalescent COVID-19. This sequence joins TRBV25-1 and TRBJ1-2; D gene unclear. The CDR3 DNA follows: TGTGCCAGCAGTGCGCTCCTGAGTAGCGGTAACTATGGCTACACCTTC. Its protein is CASSALLSSGNYGYTF.